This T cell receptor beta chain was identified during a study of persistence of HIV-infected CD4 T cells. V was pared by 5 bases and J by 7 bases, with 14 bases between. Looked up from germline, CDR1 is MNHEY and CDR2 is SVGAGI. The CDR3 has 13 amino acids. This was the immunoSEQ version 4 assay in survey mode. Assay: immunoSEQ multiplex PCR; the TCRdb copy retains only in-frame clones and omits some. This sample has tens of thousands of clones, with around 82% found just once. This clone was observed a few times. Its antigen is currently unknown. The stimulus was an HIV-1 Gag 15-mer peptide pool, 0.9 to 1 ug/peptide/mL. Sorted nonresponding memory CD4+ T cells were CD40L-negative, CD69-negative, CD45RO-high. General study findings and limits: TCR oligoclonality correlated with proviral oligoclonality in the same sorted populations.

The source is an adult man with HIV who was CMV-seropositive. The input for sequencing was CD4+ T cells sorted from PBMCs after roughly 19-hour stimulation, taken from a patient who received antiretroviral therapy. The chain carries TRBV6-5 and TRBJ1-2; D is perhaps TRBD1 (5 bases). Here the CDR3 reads CASSLIWGGGYTF. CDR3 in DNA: TGTGCCAGCAGTCTTATTTGGGGGGGTGGCTACACCTTC.